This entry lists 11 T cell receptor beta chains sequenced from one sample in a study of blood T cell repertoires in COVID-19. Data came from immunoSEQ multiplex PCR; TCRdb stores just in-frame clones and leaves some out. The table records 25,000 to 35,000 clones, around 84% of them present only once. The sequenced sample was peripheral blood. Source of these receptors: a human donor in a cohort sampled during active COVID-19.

Here the CDR3 DNA reads TGTGCCAGCAGTCGGACAGGGGACGCAGATACGCAGTATTTT. Its translation is CASSRTGDADTQYF. The chain combines TRBV25-1 with TRBJ2-3; 9 bases are a match to TRBD1. Germline-derived CDR1 and CDR2 are MGHDK and SYGVNS. CDR3 size: 14 residues. J was trimmed by 4 bases and V by 5 bases; bases with no gene match: 4.

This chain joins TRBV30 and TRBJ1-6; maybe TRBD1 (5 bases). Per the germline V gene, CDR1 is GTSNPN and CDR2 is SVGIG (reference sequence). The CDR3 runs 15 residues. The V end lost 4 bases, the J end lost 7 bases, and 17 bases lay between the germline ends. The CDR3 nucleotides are TGTGCCTGGAATTTGGGAGGGGTAAAAAATTCACCCCTCCACTTT. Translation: CAWNLGGVKNSPLHF.

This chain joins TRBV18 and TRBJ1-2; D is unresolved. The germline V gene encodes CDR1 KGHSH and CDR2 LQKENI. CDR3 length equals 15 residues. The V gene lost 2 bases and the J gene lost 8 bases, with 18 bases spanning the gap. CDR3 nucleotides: TGTGCCAGCTCACCAGAGGCGGCAGCAGCCTGGGGCTACACCTTC. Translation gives CASSPEAAAAWGYTF.

The CDR3 region has the DNA TGTGCCAGTATTAAACAGGGGGCTGGAAACACCATATATTTT. Its protein is CASIKQGAGNTIYF. The chain joins TRBV19 to TRBJ1-3, with TRBD1 identical over 8 bases. V was pared by 7 bases and J by 2 bases, with 4 bases of the junction left unmatched. From germline, CDR1 is LNHDA and CDR2 SQIVND (reference sequence). The CDR3 totals 14 residues.

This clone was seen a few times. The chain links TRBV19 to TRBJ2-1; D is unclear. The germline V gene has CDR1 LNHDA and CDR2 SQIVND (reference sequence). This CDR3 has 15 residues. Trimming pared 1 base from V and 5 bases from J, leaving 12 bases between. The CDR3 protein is CASSIGLRANNEQFF. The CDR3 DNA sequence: TGTGCCAGTAGTATAGGCCTACGAGCTAACAATGAGCAGTTCTTC.

The CDR3 coding sequence is TGTGCCAGCAGCCAAGATCGTCCTAACTATGGCTACACCTTC. Protein sequence: CASSQDRPNYGYTF. The chain joins TRBV3-1 (or the pseudogene TRBV3-2) to TRBJ1-2; D not certain. The V end was cut by 0 bases, the J end by 0 bases, with 5 bases between. The CDR3 is made up of 14 amino acids. From germline, CDR1 is LGHDT and CDR2 YNNKEL (reference sequence).

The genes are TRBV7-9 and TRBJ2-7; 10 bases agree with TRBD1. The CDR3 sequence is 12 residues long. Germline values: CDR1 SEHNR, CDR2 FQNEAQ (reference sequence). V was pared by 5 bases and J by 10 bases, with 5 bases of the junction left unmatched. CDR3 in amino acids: CASSRGTGVQYF. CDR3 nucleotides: TGTGCCAGCAGCCGAGGGACAGGGGTCCAGTACTTC.

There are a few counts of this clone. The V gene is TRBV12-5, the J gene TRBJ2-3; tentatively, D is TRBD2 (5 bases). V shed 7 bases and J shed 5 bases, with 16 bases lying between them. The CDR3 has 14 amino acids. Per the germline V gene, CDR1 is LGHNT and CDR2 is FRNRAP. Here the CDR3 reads CASATIRGIDTQYF. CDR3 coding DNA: TGTGCTAGTGCTACAATCCGGGGAATAGATACGCAGTATTTT.

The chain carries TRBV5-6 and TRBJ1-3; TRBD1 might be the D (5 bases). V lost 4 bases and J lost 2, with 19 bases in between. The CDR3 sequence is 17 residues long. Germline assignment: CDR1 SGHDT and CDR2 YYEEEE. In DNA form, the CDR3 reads TGTGCCAGCAGCCACGCCGGGGGACTGGGGACTGGAAACACCATATATTTT. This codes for CASSHAGGLGTGNTIYF.

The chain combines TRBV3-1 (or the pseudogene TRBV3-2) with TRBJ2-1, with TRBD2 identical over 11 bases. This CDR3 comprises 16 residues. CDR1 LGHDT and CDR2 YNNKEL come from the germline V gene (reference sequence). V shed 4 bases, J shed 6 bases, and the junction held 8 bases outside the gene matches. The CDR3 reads CASSPRVSGGVNEQFF. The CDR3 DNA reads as TGTGCCAGCAGCCCCCGGGTTAGCGGGGGGGTCAATGAGCAGTTCTTC.

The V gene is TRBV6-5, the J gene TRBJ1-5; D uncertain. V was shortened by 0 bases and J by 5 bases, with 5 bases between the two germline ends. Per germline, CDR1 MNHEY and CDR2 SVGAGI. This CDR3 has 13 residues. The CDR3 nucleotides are TGTGCCAGCAGTTACTCGAGATATCAGCCCCAGCATTTT. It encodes CASSYSRYQPQHF.